The 9 T cell receptor beta chains in this list originate from one sample, sequenced in a study of CXCR3-negative and CXCR3-positive naive CD8 T cells. UMI-labeled 5' RACE yielded the TRB cDNA libraries. From the 5' RACE reads, TCRdb lists one entry per CDR3 protein and no DNA. Here the sample table reports about 56,000 distinct CDR3 sequences. The sequenced sample was memory CD8+ T cells from blood. All receptors derive from a human donor in good health. Some clones in this sample may be carry-over from other donors' samples.

The V call is TRBV6-5, the J call TRBJ2-5; TCRdb returns TRBD2, unconfirmable since there is no DNA. There are 15 residues in the CDR3. Germline V gene lookup returns CDR1 MNHEY and CDR2 SVGAGI. The CDR3 reads CASSYMDGLQETQYF.

The chain carries TRBV3-1 and TRBJ2-7. There are 13 residues in the CDR3. Germline CDR1 LGHDT, CDR2 YNNKEL (reference sequence). CDR3 sequence: CASSQERWYEQYF.

This chain connects TRBV3-1 to TRBJ2-1; the TCRdb call, TRBD2, lacks DNA for checking. Germline assignment: CDR1 LGHDT and CDR2 YNNKEL (reference sequence). CDR3 length equals 15 residues. CDR3 loop: CASSQVTSGSNEQFF.

The chain is built from TRBV11-2 and TRBJ2-3; as DNA is missing, the TRBD2 call by TCRdb cannot be tested. Germline assignment: CDR1 SGHAT and CDR2 FQNNGV. The CDR3 spans 16 residues. The CDR3 spells CASSPLASGFTDTQYF.

The chain uses TRBV6-1 and TRBJ2-3. The V gene's germline CDR1 is MNHNS and CDR2 SASEGT. This CDR3 is 16 amino acids long. The CDR3: CASSEARTDYTDTQYF.

J is TRBJ2-1 and V is TRBV11-2; without DNA, the TCRdb call of TRBD1 cannot be checked. The CDR3 is 14 residues long. Germline lookup yields CDR1 SGHAT and CDR2 FQNNGV. CDR3 region: CASSLAAEGNEQFF.

The rearrangement joins TRBV29-1 to TRBJ1-2. Germline V gene lookup returns CDR1 SQVTM and CDR2 ANQGSEA. The CDR3 is made up of 14 amino acids. CDR3 protein: CSPRGRPSNYGYTF.

The V gene is TRBV21-1, the J gene TRBJ1-1; checking the TCRdb D call of TRBD1 is not possible without DNA. TRBV21-1 represents a pseudogene. This CDR3 contains 12 residues. CDR3 residues: CASRQGDTEAFF.

The chain recombines TRBV7-8 with TRBJ2-4; TCRdb reports TRBD2, a call that lacks DNA to check it against. The germline V gene has CDR1 SGHVS and CDR2 FQNEAQ. CDR3 length: 16 amino acids. CDR3 sequence reads: CASSNDYQGGKNIQYF.